This is a list of T cell receptor beta chains from one sample in a study of molecular identifiers for immune sequencing clone quantification. TCRdb analysed the PCR reads with MiXCR anew, one entry per CDR3 protein. This table holds some 580,000 distinct CDR3 sequences, approximately 24% found once. Material for sequencing was naive CD8+ T cells from blood, with Jurkat cell RNA spiked in. Receptors originate from a human donor in good health. Some libraries in this study had Jurkat cell RNA spiked in. CDR3s leave out the opening cysteine and the closing phenylalanine or tryptophan.

J gene	V gene	CDR3 protein
TRBJ1-3	TRBV7-9	ASIGRNSGNTIY
TRBJ2-7	TRBV20-1	SAFMDTLLSSYEQY
TRBJ2-6	TRBV7-8	ASSLDEIVGTGGSGANVLT
TRBJ1-4	TRBV2	ASTGRGSSNEKLF
TRBJ1-5	TRBV7-6	ASSFGRSQPQH
TRBJ2-2	TRBV20-1	SAQKTGELF
TRBJ2-1	TRBV11-2	ASSPNSGTSYNGQF
TRBJ2-2	TRBV30	AWSVGNILTGELF
TRBJ2-7	TRBV21-1	ASSKGLGLAASYEQY
TRBJ2-7	TRBV7-9	ASRTSGGETYEQY
TRBJ2-5	TRBV13	AGSLEAGQETQY
TRBJ2-1	TRBV2	ASSDNEQF
TRBJ2-3	TRBV3-1	ASSHALAGADTQY
TRBJ2-1	TRBV30	AWSPANEQF
TRBJ2-7	TRBV6-1	ASNPWGFEQY
TRBJ1-1	TRBV13	ASRLVVGGEAF
TRBJ2-7	TRBV4-3	ASSQDRLAPAYEQY
TRBJ2-5	TRBV28	ASSLRTSWQTQY
TRBJ1-5	TRBV4-3	ASSQGVHSNQPQH
TRBJ2-7	TRBV12-3/TRBV12-4	ASRGQGYEQY
TRBJ2-5	TRBV6-5	ASSSRGEGETQY
TRBJ2-5	TRBV7-9	ASSLGSPQETQY
TRBJ1-1	TRBV4-1	ASSQGTGFFNTEAF
TRBJ1-5	TRBV24-1	ATSDLARGNSNQPQH
TRBJ2-3	TRBV21-1	ASSTYRLAGLTDTQY
TRBJ1-2	TRBV6-1	ASSEIYQDSYGYT
TRBJ2-2	TRBV6-2/TRBV6-3	ASCIWNTGELF
TRBJ1-2	TRBV6-6	ASSYSPGQGISSNYGYT
TRBJ2-3	TRBV6-5	ASSGTGAYTDTQY
TRBJ2-1	TRBV27	ASSLILAGTDEQF
TRBJ2-1	TRBV24-1	ATSDSQSVGNNEQF
TRBJ1-1	TRBV12-3/TRBV12-4	ASSWNRNTEAF
TRBJ1-4	TRBV20-1	SAREPPGYEKLF
TRBJ1-1	TRBV7-3	ASSLPEGQPNTEAF
TRBJ2-5	TRBV10-2	ASRQLSLETQY
TRBJ2-7	TRBV12-3/TRBV12-4	ASSFGVPGEQY
TRBJ2-7	TRBV20-1	SAREPLGAYEQY
TRBJ1-1	TRBV19	ASTPAAHTEAF
TRBJ2-1	TRBV25-1	ASSESVRGGLRDEQF
TRBJ1-5	TRBV13	ASSLGGLTGTPQH
TRBJ2-3	TRBV19	ASSVGTGTQY
TRBJ2-1	TRBV5-1	PSSILAGGAFGQF
TRBJ2-7	TRBV5-8	ASSSGQAGEQY
TRBJ1-1	TRBV7-7	ASSLNPGDEAF
TRBJ2-7	TRBV4-3	ASSQVLGTEQY
TRBJ2-7	TRBV4-1	ASSQDGTGFYEQY
TRBJ2-7	TRBV28	ASSSGLAGEVKY
TRBJ1-1	TRBV7-9	ASSFPGGELNTEAF
TRBJ1-1	TRBV25-1	ASTTFTGLNTEAF
TRBJ2-2	TRBV12-3/TRBV12-4	ASSLTTGSGELF
TRBJ2-7	TRBV28	ASKLAGGAEQY
TRBJ2-3	TRBV7-2	ASSPPNVADTQY
TRBJ1-4	TRBV4-1	ASSQDAGSNEKLF
TRBJ2-2	TRBV19	ASSGGTGLYTGELL